Following are 15 T cell receptor beta chains from one sample sequenced in a study of T cells in Graves' hyperthyroidism and ophthalmopathy. What was amplified from RNA transcripts were TCR beta CDR3 regions. The HTBI set primed first-round TCR CDR3 RT-PCR. Each CDR3 protein is one row after TCRdb ran MiXCR on the multiplex PCR reads. The sample includes approximately 630,000 distinct CDR3 sequences, roughly 16% of them seen just once. The sequenced sample was blood. The receptors were sampled from a young woman with Graves' hyperthyroidism.

This clonotype was detected ten times or more. The chain carries TRBV6-5 and TRBJ1-2, with 8 bases lining up with TRBD1. CDR1 is MNHEY and CDR2 is SVGAGI in the germline V gene. Trimming cost V 4 bases and J 8 bases; bases outside gene matches: 9. The CDR3 covers 14 residues. This chain's CDR3 is CASSSLTGVGGYTF. Written as DNA, the CDR3 is TGTGCCAGCAGTTCCTTGACAGGGGTAGGGGGCTACACCTTC.

The chain couples TRBV28 to TRBJ1-6; D call uncertain. Germline lookup yields CDR1 MDHEN and CDR2 SYDVKM. The CDR3 is 11 residues long. V shed 6 bases and J shed 7 bases, with 4 bases lying between them. CDR3 bases: TGTGCCAGCAGCAAGAATTCACCCCTCCACTTT. It codes for CASSKNSPLHF. Complete variable domain (other parts from reference TRBV28 and TRBJ1-6): DVKVTQSSRYLVKRTGEKVFLECVQDMDHENMFWYRQDPGLGLRLIYFSYDVKMKEKGDIPEGYSVSREKKERFSLILESASTNQTSMYLCASSKNSPLHFGNGTRLTVT.

This clonotype turned up a few times. Possible read error: a much larger clone is one base away. This chain links TRBV25-1 with TRBJ2-7; D unclear. The CDR3 totals 11 residues. Between the trimmed V and J ends, which lost 3 bases and 3 bases, there was a span of 3 bases. Germline loops: CDR1 MGHDK, CDR2 SYGVNS. CDR3: CASSEYYEQYF. The DNA for the CDR3 is TGTGCCAGCAGTGAGTACTACGAGCAGTACTTC.

CDR3 protein: CASSSTGTGIYEQYF. The CDR3 DNA sequence: TGTGCCAGCAGCTCAACCGGGACAGGGATCTACGAGCAGTACTTC. V is TRBV7-3 and J is TRBJ2-7; TRBD1 matches 9 bases. CDR3 length equals 15 residues. CDR1 is SGHTA and CDR2 is FQGTGA in the germline V gene. V shed 4 bases and J 3 bases; nucleotides not matched to a gene: 7.

This clonotype has only a few counts. This sequence joins TRBV30 and TRBJ2-7; the match to TRBD1 covers 8 bases. With V trimmed by 4 bases and J by 2 bases, 1 base remained unmatched. Per the germline V gene, CDR1 is GTSNPN and CDR2 is SVGIG (reference sequence). This CDR3 comprises 12 residues. The DNA of the CDR3 is TGTGCCTGGAAGGACAGGGCCTACGAGCAGTACTTC. It translates to CAWKDRAYEQYF.

CDR3 residues: CASSPGVLDEQYF. The CDR3 DNA reads TGTGCCAGCTCACCAGGGGTGTTGGACGAGCAGTACTTC. V gene TRBV18 combines with J gene TRBJ2-7; D gene unclear. V dropped 2 bases and J dropped 5 bases, with 10 bases sitting between them. CDR1 is KGHSH and CDR2 is LQKENI in the germline V gene. CDR3 length: 13 amino acids.

Ten or more counts support this clonotype. The chain combines TRBV27 with TRBJ2-7, with TRBD2 identical over 11 bases. CDR1 and CDR2 from the germline V gene are MNHEY and SMNVEV (reference sequence). There are 14 residues in the CDR3. Losses at the gene ends were 2 bases for V and 6 bases for J; bases not matched to a gene: 3. The CDR3 loop reads CASSLGTSGPEQYF. CDR3 in DNA: TGTGCCAGCAGTTTAGGGACTAGCGGTCCCGAGCAGTACTTC.

This clonotype was observed many times. The chain joins TRBV2 to TRBJ1-2; D remains ambiguous. CDR3 length: 11 amino acids. Trimming removed 3 bases from V and 4 bases from J, with 3 bases in between. Looked up from germline, CDR1 is SNHLY and CDR2 is FYNNEI. The CDR3 reads CASSDGYGYTF. Written as DNA, the CDR3 is TGTGCCAGCAGTGATGGCTATGGCTACACCTTC. Looking up the rest from reference TRBV2 and TRBJ1-2 gives the full variable domain: EPEVTQTPSHQVTQMGQEVILRCVPISNHLYFYWYRQILGQKVEFLVSFYNNEISEKSEIFDDQFSVERPDGSNFTLKIRSTKLEDSAMYFCASSDGYGYTFGSGTRLTVV.

This clonotype turned up a few times. This chain joins TRBV18 and TRBJ2-3, with TRBD1 identical over 7 bases. The CDR3 loop spans 15 amino acids. V dropped 1 base and J dropped 10; count of bases not matched to a gene: 11. Germline V gene data show CDR1 as KGHSH and CDR2 as LQKENI. CDR3 residues: CASSPRDSLRRSQYF. CDR3 nucleotides: TGTGCCAGCTCACCACGGGACAGTCTCCGGCGGTCGCAGTATTTT.

The table lists this clonotype with many counts. The rearrangement joins TRBV2 to TRBJ1-1; TRBD1 is a possible D gene (5 bases). The ends were cut back, 4 bases at V and 1 base at J, with 10 bases in the middle. Per germline, CDR1 SNHLY and CDR2 FYNNEI. This CDR3 has 14 residues. CDR3 DNA: TGTGCCAGCAGTGTTGGGGACCAGAACACTGAAGCTTTCTTT. Its translation: CASSVGDQNTEAFF.

This chain uses TRBV28 with TRBJ2-7, with 7 bases matching TRBD1. This CDR3 has 14 amino acids. Per the germline V gene, CDR1 is MDHEN and CDR2 is SYDVKM. V lost 5 bases to trimming and J lost 3 bases; unmatched junction nucleotides: 7. CDR3 region: CASSTRQGLYEQYF. The CDR3 DNA follows: TGTGCCAGCAGTACCAGACAGGGTCTCTACGAGCAGTACTTC.

This clonotype showed up many times. V and J are TRBV6-1 and TRBJ2-7, with 12 positions matching TRBD2. V lost 6 bases and J lost 1; bases outside the gene matches: 1. Germline CDR1 MNHNS, CDR2 SASEGT. The CDR3 has 14 amino acids. The CDR3 is CASRGTSGSYEQYF. The CDR3 nucleotides are TGTGCCAGCAGAGGGACTAGCGGGTCCTACGAGCAGTACTTC.

This clonotype was recorded many times. The chain employs TRBV27 and TRBJ1-2; D possibly corresponds to TRBD1 (6 bases). V was trimmed by 6 bases and J by 4 bases, leaving 12 bases between them. The CDR3 extends over 13 amino acids. Germline V gene data show CDR1 as MNHEY and CDR2 as SMNVEV (reference sequence). The CDR3 DNA is TGTGCCAGCAGACCGACAGGCGGCTATGGCTACACCTTC. Protein sequence: CASRPTGGYGYTF.

The rearrangement joins TRBV9 to TRBJ2-5; 9 nucleotides agree with TRBD1. The length of the CDR3 is 15 residues. Germline CDR1 and CDR2: SGDLS and YYNGEE. V was pared by 3 bases and J by 5 bases, with 8 bases of the junction left unmatched. DNA for the CDR3: TGTGCCAGCAGCGAGGGGGACAGGGCCCTGGAGACCCAGTACTTC. Residues: CASSEGDRALETQYF.

This clonotype has more than one count but fewer than ten. DNA for the CDR3: TGCAGTGCTAGATATCGCGGGAGGGTTTACGAGCAGTACTTC. Translating it yields CSARYRGRVYEQYF. The chain recombines TRBV20-1 with TRBJ2-7, with 9 bases matching TRBD2. The CDR3 has 14 amino acids. Germline V gene lookup returns CDR1 DFQATT and CDR2 SNEGSKA (reference sequence). Trimming at V came to 2 bases and at J to 4 bases, leaving 6 bases not matched to a gene.